This T cell receptor beta chain is from a study of cytomegalovirus exposure and HLA in healthy donors. Study as a whole: The study placed 80% to 85% of its roughly 430 genotyped donors in the Caucasian-associated ancestry cluster.

J was trimmed by 1 base and V by 11 bases; bases with no gene match: 9. Germline lookup yields CDR1 MRHNA and CDR2 SNTAGT. CDR3 size: 15 residues. This PCR relied on a set of 60 Vbeta primers and 13 Jbeta primers. As processed by the authors: In a later analysis, the count reached tens of millions of unique TCR beta chains, with 9 million to 11 million shared. Sequencing was performed with immunoSEQ multiplex PCR; in TCRdb, only in-frame clones are kept and a portion is missing. V and J calls and clone size are given by that table; D and trimming were obtained from the DNA. The sample lists some 170,000 clones, more than 60% seen once, with about 2.5% in the top ten.

The genes are TRBV6-4 and TRBJ2-5, with 11 nucleotides matching TRBD2. This receptor was obtained from a human donor in good health. The sequenced sample consisted of PBMCs. CDR3: CAPSGGTSGQETQYF. CDR3 DNA: TGTGCCCCCAGCGGGGGGACTAGCGGCCAAGAGACCCAGTACTTC.